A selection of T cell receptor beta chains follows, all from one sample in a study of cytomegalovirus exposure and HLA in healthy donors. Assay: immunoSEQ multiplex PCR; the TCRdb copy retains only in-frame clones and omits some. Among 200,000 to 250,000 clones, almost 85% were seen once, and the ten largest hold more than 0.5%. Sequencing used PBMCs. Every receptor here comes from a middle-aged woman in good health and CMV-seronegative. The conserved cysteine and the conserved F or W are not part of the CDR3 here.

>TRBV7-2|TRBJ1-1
ASSSPQGLGTEAF
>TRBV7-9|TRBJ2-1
ASSLVVRYNEQF
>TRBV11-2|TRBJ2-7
ASSSGTGTTYEQY
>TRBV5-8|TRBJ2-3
ARPTITSGGTGADTQY
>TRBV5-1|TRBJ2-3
ASSFKTGSDTQY
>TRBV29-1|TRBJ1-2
SVEGQADGYT
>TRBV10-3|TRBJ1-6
AISESKGNYNSPLH
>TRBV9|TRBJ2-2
ASSVDEGDTGELF
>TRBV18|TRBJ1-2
ASSPTTETYGYT
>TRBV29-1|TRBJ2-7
SASGGYEQY
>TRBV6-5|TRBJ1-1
ASSYSRQGSNTEAF
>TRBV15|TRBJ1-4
ATSKGQGLNEKLF
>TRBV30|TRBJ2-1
ACTRGNEQF
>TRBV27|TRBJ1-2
ASRDRGTAGYT
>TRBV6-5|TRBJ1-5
ASTKGVQPQH
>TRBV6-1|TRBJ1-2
ASRVISYGYT
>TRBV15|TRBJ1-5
ATSMLGGQPQH
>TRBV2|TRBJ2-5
ASIIQGVVGETQY
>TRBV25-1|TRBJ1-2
ASSEGTDYGYT
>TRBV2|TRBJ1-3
ASSDRGYGNTIY
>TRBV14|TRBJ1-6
ASSQRDRDSSYNSPLH
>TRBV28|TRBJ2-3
ASSTPGVDTQY
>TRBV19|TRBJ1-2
ASTWTGGAYGYT
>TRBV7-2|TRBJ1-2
ASSSAGVTVGGGYT
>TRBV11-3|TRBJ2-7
ASSLLLGLTHEQY
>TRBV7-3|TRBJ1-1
ASSFQGGEAF
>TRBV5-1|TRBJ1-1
ASSKGQAGTEAF
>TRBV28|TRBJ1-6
ASSFRSYNSPLH
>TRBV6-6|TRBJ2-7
ASSYSGQGAYEQY
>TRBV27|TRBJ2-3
ATAQETSDTQY
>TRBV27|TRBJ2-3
ASSFWGVTDTQY
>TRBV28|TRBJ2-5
ASSSGLTIQETQY
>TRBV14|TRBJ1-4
ASSQGQGLF
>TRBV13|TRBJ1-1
ASSMRVNTEAF
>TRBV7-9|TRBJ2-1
ASSFHGLAGADEQF
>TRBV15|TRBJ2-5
ATSRDRAGQETQY
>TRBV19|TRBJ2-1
ASSIAGGNNEQF
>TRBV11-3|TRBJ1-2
ASSAGQGSGYT
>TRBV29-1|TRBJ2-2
SVGTGNTGELF
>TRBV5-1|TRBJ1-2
ASSLAVAGYT